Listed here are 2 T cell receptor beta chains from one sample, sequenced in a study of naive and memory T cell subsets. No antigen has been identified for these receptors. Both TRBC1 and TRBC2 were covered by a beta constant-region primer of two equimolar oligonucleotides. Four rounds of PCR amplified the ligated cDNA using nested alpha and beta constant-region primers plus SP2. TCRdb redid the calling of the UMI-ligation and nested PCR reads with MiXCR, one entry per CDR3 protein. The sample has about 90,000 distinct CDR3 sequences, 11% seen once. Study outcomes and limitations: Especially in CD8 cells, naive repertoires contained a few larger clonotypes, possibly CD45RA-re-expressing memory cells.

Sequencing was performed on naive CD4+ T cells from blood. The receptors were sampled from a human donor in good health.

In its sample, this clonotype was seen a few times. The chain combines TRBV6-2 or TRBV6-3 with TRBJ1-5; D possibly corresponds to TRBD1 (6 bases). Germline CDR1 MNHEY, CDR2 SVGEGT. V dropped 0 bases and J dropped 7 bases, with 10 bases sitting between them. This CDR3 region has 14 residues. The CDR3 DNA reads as TGTGCCAGCAGTTACTCCCAGGGGACGCAGCCCCAGCATTTT. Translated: CASSYSQGTQPQHF.

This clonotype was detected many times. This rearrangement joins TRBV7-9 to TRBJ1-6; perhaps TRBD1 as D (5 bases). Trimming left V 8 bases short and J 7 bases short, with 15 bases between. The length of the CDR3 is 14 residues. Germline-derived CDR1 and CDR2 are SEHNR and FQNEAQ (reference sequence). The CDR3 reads CASVGPGDNSPLHF. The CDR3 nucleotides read TGTGCCAGCGTGGGCCCGGGGGACAATTCACCCCTCCACTTT.